The rows below give T cell receptor beta chains drawn from one sample of a study of blood T cell repertoires in COVID-19. The method was immunoSEQ multiplex PCR; TCRdb's version includes in-frame clones alone and lacks a portion of them. The sample records 350,000 or so clones, nearly 90% being singletons. Sequencing was carried out using peripheral blood. These receptors all come from a man aged 18 to 29 with active or convalescent COVID-19. Each CDR3 is given with its conserved first and last residue. Each record gives: J gene, V gene, clone size, D gene, CDR3 protein, CDR3 DNA. D genes are given only for firm matches. Size tells how often a clone was seen (once, few, many) or the class of an expanded clone, and some rows leave it out.

TRBJ2-7	TRBV21-1	once	.	CASSKEATSRGEQYF	TGTGCCAGCAGCAAAGAGGCCACCTCAAGGGGCGAGCAGTACTTC
TRBJ2-6	TRBV7-9	.	TRBD1	CASSLARTGVSSGANVLTF	TGTGCCAGCAGCTTAGCCCGTACAGGGGTATCCTCTGGGGCCAACGTCCTGACTTTC
TRBJ1-1	TRBV5-6	.	.	CASSLRGRGGNTEAFF	TGTGCCAGCAGCTTGCGTGGGAGGGGCGGGAACACTGAAGCTTTCTTT
TRBJ1-2	TRBV28	.	.	CASSDRYYGYTF	TGTGCCAGCAGTGACAGATACTATGGCTACACCTTC
TRBJ2-1	TRBV19	once	.	CASSMNSLNNEQFF	TGTGCCAGTAGTATGAACAGCCTCAACAATGAGCAGTTCTTC
TRBJ2-1	TRBV27	.	.	CASSFAGYNEQFF	TGTGCCAGCAGTTTCGCAGGCTACAATGAGCAGTTCTTC
TRBJ1-4	TRBV6-6	.	.	CASSYSEGSNEKLFF	TGTGCCAGCAGTTACTCTGAGGGCTCTAATGAAAAACTGTTTTTT
TRBJ1-6	TRBV4-3	.	TRBD1	CASSQVQGLSNSPLHF	TGCGCCAGCAGCCAAGTACAGGGGCTTTCAAATTCACCCCTCCACTTT
TRBJ1-1	TRBV7-9	.	.	CASTAGTEAFF	TGTGCCAGCACCGCCGGGACTGAAGCTTTCTTT
TRBJ1-1	TRBV2	.	.	CASRNRPSSGTEAFF	TGTGCCAGCAGGAATAGACCTTCGTCAGGAACTGAAGCTTTCTTT
TRBJ2-7	TRBV14	.	.	CASSPTNRGMSYEQYF	TGTGCCAGCAGCCCCACCAATAGAGGAATGAGCTACGAGCAGTACTTC
TRBJ2-2	TRBV7-3	.	TRBD2	CASSEGLADTGELFF	TGTGCCAGCAGCGAGGGACTAGCGGACACCGGGGAGCTGTTTTTT
TRBJ1-6	TRBV19	.	.	CASSISSGDNSPLHF	TGTGCCAGTAGTATAAGTTCCGGAGATAATTCACCCCTCCACTTT
TRBJ1-4	TRBV7-2	few	.	CASSLGTGTGPNEKLFF	TGTGCCAGCAGCTTAGGTACAGGGACCGGCCCAAATGAAAAACTGTTTTTT
TRBJ2-7	TRBV6-6	.	.	CASSYSGRSYEQYF	TGTGCCAGCAGTTACTCGGGGCGTAGCTACGAGCAGTACTTC
TRBJ1-6	TRBV27	.	TRBD1	CASSPGQGAGSPLHF	TGTGCCAGCAGTCCCGGACAGGGGGCAGGGTCACCCCTCCACTTT
TRBJ1-4	TRBV7-9	.	.	CASSSRVMGEKLFF	TGTGCCAGCAGCTCGCGAGTCATGGGCGAAAAACTGTTTTTT
TRBJ1-6	TRBV7-2	.	.	CASSPHGRGKNNSPLHF	TGTGCCAGCAGCCCACATGGCAGGGGAAAGAATAATTCACCCCTCCACTTT
TRBJ2-7	TRBV7-9	.	TRBD2	CASSFELAGYEQYF	TGTGCCAGCAGCTTTGAACTAGCGGGCTACGAGCAGTACTTC
TRBJ2-7	TRBV11-2	.	TRBD2	CASSPGTSGRGHMEQYF	TGTGCCAGCAGCCCGGGGACTAGCGGGAGGGGTCATATGGAGCAGTACTTC
TRBJ2-6	TRBV28	.	TRBD1	CASRDRGRDSGANVLTF	TGTGCCAGCAGGGACAGGGGGCGCGACTCTGGGGCCAACGTGCTGACTTTC
TRBJ1-2	TRBV7-9	.	TRBD1	CASSEDRANYGYTF	TGTGCCAGCAGCGAAGACAGGGCTAACTATGGCTACACCTTC
TRBJ2-7	TRBV28	.	.	CASSLRYEQYF	TGTGCCAGCAGTTTACGGTACGAGCAGTACTTC
TRBJ2-3	TRBV7-9	.	TRBD2	CASSLSSGSTDTQYF	TGTGCCAGCAGCTTATCTAGCGGGAGCACAGATACGCAGTATTTT
TRBJ1-1	TRBV3-1/TRBV3-2	.	TRBD1	CASSQDRGPGGDREAFF	TGTGCCAGCAGCCAAGATAGGGGGCCGGGTGGGGACAGGGAAGCTTTCTTT
TRBJ2-1	TRBV10-2	few	.	CASKRTAYNEQFF	TGCGCCAGCAAGAGGACTGCCTACAATGAGCAGTTCTTC
TRBJ2-1	TRBV7-9	.	TRBD1	CASTPGTGAYNEQFF	TGTGCCAGCACCCCCGGGACAGGGGCCTACAATGAGCAGTTCTTC
TRBJ1-1	TRBV19	once	.	CASSMGRLPEAFF	TGTGCCAGTAGTATGGGGCGACTTCCTGAAGCTTTCTTT
TRBJ1-1	TRBV28	.	TRBD1	CASSLGQGFMNTEAFF	TGTGCCAGCAGTTTAGGACAGGGGTTCATGAACACTGAAGCTTTCTTT
TRBJ1-2	TRBV9	.	.	CASTRQRNYGYTF	TGTGCCAGCACCCGACAGAGGAACTATGGCTACACCTTC
TRBJ2-2	TRBV6-2/TRBV6-3	.	TRBD2	CASSRMTSGNTGELFF	TGTGCCAGCAGCCGGATGACTAGCGGGAACACCGGGGAGCTGTTTTTT
TRBJ1-6	TRBV19	once	TRBD1	CASSIATGGNSPLHF	TGTGCCAGTAGTATAGCTACAGGGGGAAATTCACCCCTCCACTTT
TRBJ1-3	TRBV18	.	TRBD1	CASSPWGTGSGNTIYF	TGTGCCAGCTCACCATGGGGGACAGGGTCTGGAAACACCATATATTTT
TRBJ2-3	TRBV2	.	TRBD1	CAGGQRYTDTQYF	TGTGCCGGGGGACAGAGGTACACAGATACGCAGTATTTT
TRBJ1-4	TRBV7-9	.	.	CASSPPWEYATNEKLFF	TGTGCCAGCAGCCCCCCCTGGGAGTACGCAACTAATGAAAAACTGTTTTTT
TRBJ1-1	TRBV6-5	once	.	CASRQVENTEAFF	TGTGCCAGCAGACAAGTCGAGAACACTGAAGCTTTCTTT
TRBJ2-2	TRBV5-1	few	.	CASSPRSNTGELFF	TGCGCCAGCAGCCCTCGGAGCAACACCGGGGAGCTGTTTTTT
TRBJ1-3	TRBV14	.	.	CASSQVLSGNTIYF	TGTGCCAGCAGCCAAGTACTCTCTGGAAACACCATATATTTT
TRBJ1-4	TRBV25-1	few	.	CASSAPGEKLFF	TGTGCCAGCAGTGCCCCGGGGGAAAAACTGTTTTTT
TRBJ1-6	TRBV9	once	TRBD1	CASSPRQGNSPLHF	TGTGCCAGCAGCCCCCGACAGGGTAATTCACCCCTCCACTTT
TRBJ2-1	TRBV14	.	.	CASSQGLVTYAYNEQFF	TGTGCCAGCAGCCAAGGGCTAGTGACGTACGCCTACAATGAGCAGTTCTTC
TRBJ1-5	TRBV28	.	TRBD1	CASTRAGGASNQPQHF	TGTGCCAGCACCCGGGCAGGGGGCGCGAGCAATCAGCCCCAGCATTTT
TRBJ2-7	TRBV5-6	.	.	CASSLRFSYEQYF	TGTGCCAGCAGCTTGCGGTTCTCCTACGAGCAGTACTTC
TRBJ1-4	TRBV7-2	.	.	CASSSEVQGSEKLFF	TGTGCCAGCAGCTCAGAGGTGCAGGGATCTGAAAAACTGTTTTTT
TRBJ1-1	TRBV6-5	.	.	CASSYAQNTEAFF	TGTGCCAGCAGTTACGCGCAGAACACTGAAGCTTTCTTT
TRBJ2-2	TRBV7-8	.	TRBD1	CASSISGTGGPGELFF	TGTGCCAGCAGCATTTCCGGGACAGGGGGCCCCGGGGAGCTGTTTTTT
TRBJ1-6	TRBV7-8	few	TRBD1	CASSLTGTGNSWGNSPLHF	TGTGCCAGCAGCTTAACGGGGACAGGGAATTCGTGGGGCAATTCACCCCTCCACTTT
TRBJ2-5	TRBV30	few	TRBD2	CAWSALAKTQYF	TGTGCCTGGAGTGCACTAGCGAAGACCCAGTACTTC
TRBJ2-1	TRBV27	many	.	CASSIVSPYNEQFF	TGTGCCAGCAGTATAGTAAGTCCCTACAATGAGCAGTTCTTC
TRBJ1-4	TRBV3-1/TRBV3-2	.	TRBD1	CASRSTGVEKLFF	TGTGCCAGCAGATCCACAGGGGTCGAAAAACTGTTTTTT
TRBJ1-2	TRBV7-9	few	TRBD1	CASSLVSQGALNYGYTF	TGTGCCAGCAGCTTAGTGTCACAGGGGGCCCTCAACTATGGCTACACCTTC
TRBJ1-6	TRBV6-2/TRBV6-3	.	.	CASSYRESSYNSPLHF	TGTGCCAGCAGTTACCGAGAAAGCTCCTATAATTCACCCCTCCACTTT
TRBJ1-1	TRBV7-3	.	.	CASSRRGTEAFF	TGTGCCAGCAGCCGCAGGGGTACTGAAGCTTTCTTT
TRBJ2-2	TRBV11-3	.	.	CASSLDPGTSPGELFF	TGTGCCAGCAGCTTAGATCCGGGGACATCTCCCGGGGAGCTGTTTTTT